Below, 24 T cell receptor beta chains from the same sample are listed, as sequenced in a study of cytomegalovirus exposure and HLA in healthy donors. PCR was performed using 60 Vbeta and 13 Jbeta primers. Profiling relied on immunoSEQ multiplex PCR, and the TCRdb table lists in-frame clones only, not all of them. The repertoire includes 150,000 to 200,000 clones, roughly 80% of them detected once, and about 6% sits in the top ten. The sample was PBMCs. The receptors originated from a man aged 35 to 55 in good health and CMV-seropositive.

This chain joins TRBV7-2 and TRBJ2-1, with 7 bases fitting TRBD2. Germline V gives CDR1 SGHTA, CDR2 FQGNSA. There are 14 residues in the CDR3. The ends lost 0 bases at V and 4 bases at J; junction bases unmatched: 0. The CDR3 DNA follows: TGTGCCAGCAGCTTAGCGGGGGGGTACAATGAGCAGTTCTTC. Encoded protein: CASSLAGGYNEQFF.

The V and J genes are TRBV5-1 and TRBJ2-7; a possible D gene is TRBD1 (7 bases). Germline V gene data show CDR1 as SGHRS and CDR2 as YFSETQ. This CDR3 contains 15 residues. With 4 bases removed from V and 2 bases from J, the gap between germline ends came to 16 bases. CDR3 DNA sequence: TGCGCCAGCAGCCCTGGAGGGGGCCGGGCCTACGAGCAGTACTTC. Protein sequence: CASSPGGGRAYEQYF. The full variable domain, its missing parts supplied by reference TRBV5-1 and TRBJ2-7, is KAGVTQTPRYLIKTRGQQVTLSCSPISGHRSVSWYQQTPGQGLQFLFEYFSETQRNKGNFPGRFSGRQFSNSRSEMNVSTLELGDSALYLCASSPGGGRAYEQYFGPGTRLTVT.

The V call is TRBV2, the J call TRBJ1-4; D not resolved. The CDR3 sequence is 16 residues long. Between the trimmed V and J ends, which lost 6 bases and 0 bases, there was a span of 14 bases. Germline V gene lookup returns CDR1 SNHLY and CDR2 FYNNEI. CDR3: CASREGRIATNEKLFF. The CDR3 nucleotides read TGTGCCAGCAGGGAGGGCAGAATTGCAACTAATGAAAAACTGTTTTTT.

V usage is TRBV29-1 and J usage is TRBJ2-7, with TRBD1 matching over 8 bases. V shed 4 bases, J shed 3 bases, and the junction held 2 bases outside the gene matches. Germline V gene sequence: CDR1 SQVTM, CDR2 ANQGSEA. The CDR3 covers 12 residues. CDR3 DNA: TGCAGCGTTGGACAGGGGATCTACGAGCAGTACTTC. It translates to CSVGQGIYEQYF.

The V and J genes are TRBV5-4 and TRBJ2-6, with D perhaps matching TRBD2 (5 bases). Trimming removed 0 bases from V and 0 bases from J, with 7 bases in between. Looked up from germline, CDR1 is SGHNT and CDR2 is YYREEE (reference sequence). The CDR3 spans 16 residues. The DNA of the CDR3 is TGTGCCAGCAGCTTGGTTGCGGGCTCTGGGGCCAACGTCCTGACTTTC. The encoded protein is CASSLVAGSGANVLTF.

This rearrangement joins TRBV7-9 to TRBJ2-7, with 9 nucleotides matching TRBD1. The CDR3 has 14 residues. Per the germline V gene, CDR1 is SEHNR and CDR2 is FQNEAQ (reference sequence). Trimming removed 5 bases from V and 3 bases from J; junction bases left unmatched: 5. As DNA, the CDR3 is TGTGCCAGCAGCGTCCCGGGACAGGGCTACGAGCAGTACTTC. Translated: CASSVPGQGYEQYF. Looking up the rest from reference TRBV7-9 and TRBJ2-7 gives the full variable domain: DTGVSQNPRHKITKRGQNVTFRCDPISEHNRLYWYRQTLGQGPEFLTYFQNEAQLEKSRLLSDRFSAERPKGSFSTLEIQRTEQGDSAMYLCASSVPGQGYEQYFGPGTRLTVT.

The chain joins TRBV7-2 to TRBJ2-3; 9 bases agree with TRBD2. V gave up 5 bases and J gave up 1 base; unmatched junction bases: 7. Per the germline V gene, CDR1 is SGHTA and CDR2 is FQGNSA. The CDR3 runs to 16 residues. The CDR3 nucleotides are TGTGCCAGCAGCATAAATAAGCGGGGGGGCACAGATACGCAGTATTTT. It encodes CASSINKRGGTDTQYF.

This chain joins TRBV5-6 and TRBJ2-7; TRBD2 aligns across 8 bases. Trimming cost V 4 bases and J 0 bases; bases outside gene matches: 12. Germline-derived CDR1 and CDR2 are SGHDT and YYEEEE. This CDR3 is 17 amino acids long. The CDR3 coding sequence is TGTGCCAGCAGCGTGGCGGGGCGGGGACTAGACTCCTACGAGCAGTACTTC. This gives the protein CASSVAGRGLDSYEQYF.

The V call is TRBV14, the J call TRBJ2-7; the match to TRBD1 covers 8 bases. In germline, CDR1 is SGHDN, CDR2 FVKESK. V trimming: 3 bases; J trimming: 1 base; junction bases outside the gene matches: 11. CDR3 length: 17 amino acids. The CDR3 here is CASSHSPGTGVSYEQYF. CDR3 nucleotides: TGTGCCAGCAGCCACTCCCCCGGGACAGGTGTATCCTACGAGCAGTACTTC.

This rearrangement joins TRBV5-6 to TRBJ2-3, with TRBD2 as a possible D gene (6 bases). The CDR3 has 17 residues. The V gene lost 3 bases and the J gene lost 5 bases, with 22 bases spanning the gap. Germline V gene sequence: CDR1 SGHDT, CDR2 YYEEEE. As DNA, the CDR3 is TGTGCCAGCAGCTCTGAGAATGGCGGGGCCTCGGGAGATACGCAGTATTTT. Encoded protein: CASSSENGGASGDTQYF.

The J gene is TRBJ1-1, the V gene TRBV5-1; the match to TRBD1 covers 8 bases. Germline CDR1 is SGHRS and CDR2 is YFSETQ. This CDR3 is built from 17 residues. With V trimmed by 4 bases and J by 0 bases, 11 bases remained unmatched. The CDR3 sequence: CASSRTGTGLLNTEAFF. The CDR3 DNA follows: TGCGCCAGCAGCCGCACCGGGACAGGTTTGTTGAACACTGAAGCTTTCTTT. The variable domain in full, with the rest retrieved from reference TRBV5-1 and TRBJ1-1, is KAGVTQTPRYLIKTRGQQVTLSCSPISGHRSVSWYQQTPGQGLQFLFEYFSETQRNKGNFPGRFSGRQFSNSRSEMNVSTLELGDSALYLCASSRTGTGLLNTEAFFGQGTRLTVV.

The gene calls are TRBV28 and TRBJ2-3; 8 nucleotides align to TRBD1. With V trimmed by 4 bases and J by 1 base, 4 bases remained unmatched. The CDR3 has 15 amino acids. Germline CDR1 reads MDHEN; CDR2 reads SYDVKM. The CDR3 nucleotides read TGTGCCAGCAGTTACCAGGGGGCAGGCACAGATACGCAGTATTTT. Its protein product is CASSYQGAGTDTQYF.

The rearrangement joins TRBV19 to TRBJ2-5; 8 bases are shared with TRBD1. The closer fit of TRBJ2-7 to the DNA end suggests the J call may be wrong. Germline lookup yields CDR1 LNHDA and CDR2 SQIVND (reference sequence). The CDR3 length is 14 residues. The CDR3: CVSCCGQGYYEQYF. Here the CDR3 DNA reads TGTGTCAGCTGTTGTGGACAGGGATATTACGAGCAGTACTTC.

The chain couples TRBV2 to TRBJ2-5; the D gene is possibly TRBD1 (5 bases). Germline CDR1 reads SNHLY; CDR2 reads FYNNEI. Trimming took off 3 bases at V and 2 bases at J, with 13 bases between the two ends. This CDR3 spans 15 amino acids. CDR3 DNA: TGTGCCAGCAGTGAGGGCAGGGCGGTTCAAGAGACCCAGTACTTC. As protein: CASSEGRAVQETQYF.

The rearrangement links TRBV7-2 to TRBJ1-3; 7 bases align to TRBD1. The CDR3 length is 15 residues. After removal of 5 bases from V and 5 bases from J, the junction contained 9 bases not matched to a gene. CDR1 and CDR2 from the germline V gene are SGHTA and FQGNSA. Here the CDR3 reads CASSTATGDRNTIYF. The DNA for the CDR3 is TGTGCCAGCAGCACCGCCACAGGGGATAGAAACACCATATATTTT.

This chain joins TRBV6-4 and TRBJ2-7; 9 nucleotides line up with TRBD1. The CDR3 has 14 residues. The germline V gene has CDR1 MRHNA and CDR2 SNTAGT. Germline trimming cut 2 bases from V and 6 bases from J; bases unmatched to any gene: 5. CDR3 bases: TGTGCCAGCAGTGACCGGGACAGGGTAGGCGAGCAGTACTTC. Translation: CASSDRDRVGEQYF.

This chain links TRBV7-9 with TRBJ1-2; maybe TRBD1 (5 bases). The germline gives CDR1 SEHNR, CDR2 FQNEAQ (reference sequence). Trimming shortened V by 3 bases and J by 8 bases, and 25 bases separated the two germline ends. This CDR3 contains 17 residues. This chain's CDR3 is CASSFASPASARGGYTF. The DNA of the CDR3 is TGTGCCAGCAGCTTTGCGTCGCCGGCCAGCGCCCGGGGGGGCTACACCTTC.

The gene calls are TRBV28 and TRBJ2-5, with TRBD1 matching 10 bases. Judging by the DNA end, TRBJ2-7 fits better; the J call may be wrong. CDR1 and CDR2 (germline): MDHEN, SYDVKM. This CDR3 has 13 amino acids. The CDR3 coding sequence is TGTGCCAGCAGTCTGGACAGGGGGGGCGAGCAGTACTTC. Its protein is CASSLDRGGEQYF.

The genes are TRBV7-9 and TRBJ2-7; the D gene is possibly TRBD1 (6 bases). This CDR3 comprises 14 residues. Germline lookup yields CDR1 SEHNR and CDR2 FQNEAQ (reference sequence). Trimming took off 4 bases at V and 6 bases at J, with 16 bases between the two ends. For the CDR3, the DNA is TGTGCCAGCAGCTGCGATACAGGGTTCTGCGAGCAGTACTTC. This sequence encodes CASSCDTGFCEQYF.

This clone has just a few counts. The chain links TRBV5-1 to TRBJ2-7; perhaps TRBD1 as D (6 bases). V lost 4 bases and J 6 bases, leaving 17 bases between the germline ends. The CDR3 has 14 residues. Germline V lookup: CDR1 SGHRS, CDR2 YFSETQ. CDR3 amino acids: CASSPDLGAGEQYF. The CDR3 DNA reads TGCGCCAGCAGCCCGGACCTGGGGGCGGGCGAGCAGTACTTC.

This clone has only one observation. The CDR3 loop reads CASSSRDRGNDEQYF. The CDR3 nucleotides are TGTGCCAGCAGTTCCCGGGACAGGGGAAATGACGAGCAGTACTTC. The V call is TRBV27, the J call TRBJ2-7; the match to TRBD1 covers 10 bases. CDR3 length: 15 residues. Trimming at V came to 4 bases and at J to 5 bases, leaving 8 bases not matched to a gene. Germline V gene lookup returns CDR1 MNHEY and CDR2 SMNVEV (reference sequence).

The V gene is TRBV30, the J gene TRBJ1-2; D is ambiguous. Trimming left V 2 bases short and J 7 bases short, with 11 bases between. From germline, CDR1 is GTSNPN and CDR2 SVGIG (reference sequence). The length of the CDR3 is 12 residues. CDR3: CAWSPLFPGYTF. CDR3 nucleotide sequence: TGTGCCTGGAGTCCGCTATTTCCTGGCTACACCTTC.

The CDR3 region is CSARSDGTQYF. The CDR3 nucleotides are TGCAGTGCTAGATCAGATGGTACGCAGTATTTT. The V call is TRBV20-1, the J call TRBJ2-3; D is uncertain. V shed 2 bases and J shed 8 bases, with 8 bases lying between them. Germline loops: CDR1 DFQATT, CDR2 SNEGSKA (reference sequence). The CDR3 extends over 11 amino acids.

The V gene is TRBV21-1, the J gene TRBJ1-1. TRBV21-1 has pseudogene status. The CDR3 has 17 amino acids. CDR3 sequence (DNA): TGTGCCAGCAGCAAACTCCCGGGATGGACTTCGAACACTGAAGCTTTCTTT. Translation gives CASSKLPGWTSNTEAFF.